The 23 T cell receptor beta chains below all came from one sample that was sequenced in a study of vaccination and CD4 T cells after COVID-19. Antigens for these TCRs are unknown. Treatment meaning: roughly ten-day PBMC culture with coronavirus spike peptide pools or control peptides (ViraFEST assay). The Oncomine TCR Beta short-read assay generated sequence data from the DNA of cultured CD4+ T cells. One entry per CDR3 protein, called by TCRdb with MiXCR from the PCR reads. There are 11,000 or so distinct CDR3 sequences in the sample; 60% to 85% occur only once, and about a quarter lies in the top ten. Sequencing input: CD4+ T cells from blood, cultured in vitro. These receptors came from a human donor who had recovered from COVID-19.

This clonotype was detected once. The gene calls are TRBV29-1 and TRBJ2-3, with 7 bases identical to TRBD1. The CDR3 is 13 residues long. With V trimmed by 4 bases and J by 6 bases, 7 bases remained unmatched. CDR1 SQVTM and CDR2 ANQGSEA come from the germline V gene. CDR3 region: CSVGRGSGDTQYF. As DNA, the CDR3 is TGCAGCGTTGGCAGGGGGTCAGGGGATACGCAGTATTTT.

The rearrangement uses TRBV2 and TRBJ1-5; the D gene is possibly TRBD1 (5 bases). Trimming cost V 6 bases and J 2 bases, with 20 bases left between them. Germline V lookup: CDR1 SNHLY, CDR2 FYNNEI. This CDR3 is 17 amino acids long. CDR3 sequence reads: CASSHRRAGSGNQPQHF. In DNA form, the CDR3 reads TGTGCCAGCAGCCACAGAAGAGCAGGGTCAGGCAATCAGCCCCAGCATTTT.

This chain links TRBV7-9 with TRBJ2-5; D is perhaps TRBD1 (10 bases). The germline V and J ends were trimmed by 5 bases and 2 bases, with 30 bases remaining between them. Looked up from germline, CDR1 is SEHNR and CDR2 is FQNEAQ (reference sequence). The CDR3 has 20 amino acids. The CDR3 here is CASSRDRGRVSGSQQETQYF. The CDR3 coding sequence is TGTGCCAGCAGCCGGGACAGGGGACGCGTTAGCGGGAGTCAGCAAGAGACCCAGTACTTC.

V usage is TRBV6-1 and J usage is TRBJ1-2; 9 nucleotides align to TRBD1. Trimming took 7 bases from V and 5 from J; bases not matched to a gene: 5. This CDR3 has 13 amino acids. Germline CDR1 reads MNHNS; CDR2 reads SASEGT. CDR3: CASTKTGGYGYTF. The DNA of the CDR3 is TGTGCCAGCACCAAGACAGGGGGATATGGCTACACCTTC.

This clonotype has only a few counts. The V gene is TRBV20-1, the J gene TRBJ2-3, with 15 bases that match TRBD2. Per the germline V gene, CDR1 is DFQATT and CDR2 is SNEGSKA (reference sequence). V lost 5 bases, J lost 0 bases, and 6 bases stayed unmatched. There are 17 residues in the CDR3. CDR3 in amino acids: CSAPRTSGRASTDTQYF. The CDR3 DNA reads TGCAGTGCTCCAAGGACTAGCGGGAGGGCTAGCACAGATACGCAGTATTTT.

The J gene is TRBJ1-1, the V gene TRBV28; weak D call: TRBD1 (5 bases). The CDR3 consists of 16 residues. CDR1 and CDR2 from the germline V gene are MDHEN and SYDVKM. The ends were cut back, 6 bases at V and 1 base at J, with 18 bases in the middle. The CDR3 DNA reads TGTGCCAGCAGCCAATGGGGGGTGGGGCAGAACACTGAAGCTTTCTTT. Translated: CASSQWGVGQNTEAFF. Looking up the rest from reference TRBV28 and TRBJ1-1 gives the full variable domain: DVKVTQSSRYLVKRTGEKVFLECVQDMDHENMFWYRQDPGLGLRLIYFSYDVKMKEKGDIPEGYSVSREKKERFSLILESASTNQTSMYLCASSQWGVGQNTEAFFGQGTRLTVV.

J is TRBJ2-3 and V is TRBV7-9; 13 nucleotides match TRBD2. Germline CDR1 SEHNR, CDR2 FQNEAQ (reference sequence). This CDR3 is 17 amino acids long. V trimming: 5 bases; J trimming: 3 bases; junction bases outside the gene matches: 8. The CDR3 is CASSRGLAGLGTDTQYF. The DNA for the CDR3 is TGTGCCAGCAGCCGGGGACTAGCGGGATTGGGGACAGATACGCAGTATTTT. Full variable domain (outside the CDR3, taken from reference TRBV7-9 and TRBJ2-3): DTGVSQNPRHKITKRGQNVTFRCDPISEHNRLYWYRQTLGQGPEFLTYFQNEAQLEKSRLLSDRFSAERPKGSFSTLEIQRTEQGDSAMYLCASSRGLAGLGTDTQYFGPGTRLTVL.

The rearrangement links TRBV7-2 to TRBJ2-5; 7 bases are shared with TRBD1. This CDR3 has 15 residues. After removal of 0 bases from V and 1 base from J, the junction contained 2 bases not matched to a gene. CDR1 SGHTA and CDR2 FQGNSA come from the germline V gene. DNA for the CDR3: TGTGCCAGCAGCTTAGCGAGACAGGGCCAAGAGACCCAGTACTTC. Its protein product is CASSLARQGQETQYF.

The CDR3 loop is CASSLRGLSETQYF. CDR3 DNA sequence: TGCGCCAGCAGCCTAAGGGGACTATCTGAGACCCAGTACTTC. This rearrangement joins TRBV5-1 to TRBJ2-5, with TRBD2 matching over 7 bases. CDR3 length: 14 amino acids. Unmatched junction bases numbered 8, after V lost 4 bases and J lost 5 bases. Per germline, CDR1 SGHRS and CDR2 YFSETQ.

This chain uses TRBV2 with TRBJ1-2; a possible D gene is TRBD1 (6 bases). This CDR3 comprises 14 residues. In germline, CDR1 is SNHLY, CDR2 FYNNEI. V was shortened by 2 bases and J by 8 bases, with 15 bases between the two germline ends. The CDR3 DNA reads as TGTGCCAGCAGTGAACAGGGGCCTACGGGGGGCTACACCTTC. As protein: CASSEQGPTGGYTF.

The rearrangement uses TRBV6-1 and TRBJ1-1; 7 bases line up with TRBD1. V shed 10 bases, J shed 4 bases, and the junction held 15 bases outside the gene matches. Germline lookup yields CDR1 MNHNS and CDR2 SASEGT. This CDR3 has 15 residues. CDR3 residues: CAIRQGISGGTEAFF. DNA of the CDR3: TGTGCCATCCGACAGGGTATCTCTGGGGGCACTGAAGCTTTCTTT.

The chain carries TRBV20-1 and TRBJ1-5, with D unclear. The CDR3 consists of 15 residues. Trimming took 2 bases from V and 2 from J, leaving 13 bases between them. Germline CDR1 DFQATT, CDR2 SNEGSKA (reference sequence). The CDR3 DNA sequence: TGCAGTGCTAGATTCTCCGACTTGGGCAATCAGCCCCAGCATTTT. It yields the protein CSARFSDLGNQPQHF.

The rearrangement links TRBV20-1 to TRBJ1-3; D is uncertain. The CDR3 runs to 13 residues. The germline V gene encodes CDR1 DFQATT and CDR2 SNEGSKA (reference sequence). Trimming took 0 bases from V and 3 from J, leaving 6 bases between them. The CDR3 loop is CSARDNFGNTIYF. CDR3 sequence (DNA): TGCAGTGCTAGAGATAATTTTGGAAACACCATATATTTT.

The chain is built from TRBV27 and TRBJ1-4, with TRBD1 matching over 9 bases. J gave up 6 bases and V 4 bases, and 6 bases lay outside the gene matches. The CDR3 has 15 residues. Germline values: CDR1 MNHEY, CDR2 SMNVEV (reference sequence). CDR3 DNA sequence: TGTGCCAGCAGTTCCCGGACAGGGGTTGATGAAAAACTGTTTTTT. Translated, it gives CASSSRTGVDEKLFF.

The gene calls are TRBV28 and TRBJ2-5; 8 bases align to TRBD1. The CDR3 runs to 14 residues. Germline trimming cut 6 bases from V and 3 bases from J; bases unmatched to any gene: 6. CDR1 is MDHEN, CDR2 SYDVKM, per germline. CDR3 region: CASSRPTGEETQYF. The CDR3 DNA is TGTGCCAGCAGCCGCCCGACAGGGGAAGAGACCCAGTACTTC.

The chain uses TRBV7-2 and TRBJ1-2; weak D call: TRBD1 (5 bases). Germline CDR1 reads SGHTA; CDR2 reads FQGNSA. V was trimmed by 3 bases and J by 4 bases, leaving 15 bases between them. CDR3 length: 15 amino acids. This CDR3 is CASSFTAGSGYGYTF. The CDR3 DNA reads as TGTGCCAGCAGCTTCACTGCAGGGTCCGGCTATGGCTACACCTTC.

The J gene is TRBJ1-6, the V gene TRBV27, with TRBD1 matching over 9 bases. Looked up from germline, CDR1 is MNHEY and CDR2 is SMNVEV (reference sequence). The V gene end was trimmed by 1 base and the J gene end by 5 bases; junction bases not matched to a gene: 0. The CDR3 contains 15 residues. The CDR3 sequence is CASSLWDRDNSPLHF. The CDR3 DNA sequence: TGTGCCAGCAGTTTATGGGACAGGGATAATTCACCCCTCCACTTT.

The gene calls are TRBV5-1 and TRBJ2-7, with 7 positions matching TRBD1. Germline-derived CDR1 and CDR2 are SGHRS and YFSETQ. V trimming: 9 bases; J trimming: 0 bases; junction bases outside the gene matches: 18. This CDR3 contains 17 residues. CDR3 region: CATPTPTTGDASYEQYF. As DNA, the CDR3 is TGCGCCACCCCTACCCCCACAACAGGGGATGCCTCCTACGAGCAGTACTTC.

V usage is TRBV20-1 and J usage is TRBJ1-5; possibly TRBD1 for D (6 bases). Germline lookup yields CDR1 DFQATT and CDR2 SNEGSKA (reference sequence). The CDR3 has 16 amino acids. The V gene lost 1 base and the J gene lost 3 bases, with 16 bases spanning the gap. The CDR3 DNA sequence: TGCAGTGCTAGAGGCCCCGGGACAAGGGACAATCAGCCCCAGCATTTT. Translation: CSARGPGTRDNQPQHF.

This clonotype appeared a single time. V gene TRBV7-2 combines with J gene TRBJ2-7; tentatively, D is TRBD1 (5 bases). This CDR3 comprises 14 residues. With 1 base removed from V and 1 base from J, the gap between germline ends came to 8 bases. The germline V gene encodes CDR1 SGHTA and CDR2 FQGNSA. The CDR3 region is CASSLEYRSYEQYF. Here the CDR3 DNA reads TGTGCCAGCAGCTTAGAATACAGGTCCTACGAGCAGTACTTC.

This rearrangement joins TRBV6-2 or TRBV6-3 to TRBJ1-5, with D perhaps matching TRBD1 (6 bases). V dropped 2 bases and J dropped 4 bases, with 24 bases sitting between them. CDR1 and CDR2 (germline): MNHEY, SVGEGT. The CDR3 loop spans 19 amino acids. DNA for the CDR3: TGTGCCAGCAGTTACGTGTCGGGTAGGGGCAGGGGTTGGAATCAGCCCCAGCATTTT. Its protein is CASSYVSGRGRGWNQPQHF.

This chain connects TRBV18 to TRBJ1-2, with TRBD1 as a possible D gene (5 bases). Per germline, CDR1 KGHSH and CDR2 LQKENI. CDR3 size: 11 residues. Trimming removed 2 bases from V and 7 bases from J, with 5 bases in between. DNA for the CDR3: TGTGCCAGCTCACCAGGGGGTGGCTACACCTTC. Protein sequence: CASSPGGGYTF.

The chain recombines TRBV20-1 with TRBJ1-2; D gene ambiguous. There are 15 residues in the CDR3. Germline V gene lookup returns CDR1 DFQATT and CDR2 SNEGSKA (reference sequence). Deletions cut 2 bases from V and 3 bases from J, with 16 bases between. CDR3 in amino acids: CSARTTRPSYYGYTF. The CDR3 DNA reads TGCAGTGCTAGAACCACCCGGCCATCCTACTATGGCTACACCTTC.